The 8 T cell receptor beta chains reported below all come from one sample, sequenced in a study of patients with pleural tuberculosis. TCRdb re-called the reads through MiXCR, storing one row per CDR3 protein. The profile shows about 29,000 distinct CDR3 sequences, 18% of them singletons. Sequences were obtained from peripheral blood. These TCRs come from a human donor with pleural tuberculosis.

There are many counts of this clonotype. The chain has TRBV7-2 and TRBJ1-1; D is perhaps TRBD1 (5 bases). Germline assignment: CDR1 SGHTA and CDR2 FQGNSA. The CDR3 is 14 residues long. V lost 2 bases and J lost 11, with 18 bases in between. CDR3 bases: TGTGCCAGCAGCTTATACGGGGCTGAGGGAGGGGCTTTCTTT. This translates into CASSLYGAEGGAFF.

Ten or more counts support this clonotype. A much larger clone is a single base away; this may be a read error. The rearrangement links TRBV6-1 to TRBJ1-4; 7 nucleotides line up with TRBD1. Germline V gives CDR1 MNHNS, CDR2 SASEGT. The CDR3 contains 13 residues. Losses at the gene ends were 6 bases for V and 7 bases for J; bases not matched to a gene: 5. The CDR3 spells CASRQGGGEKLFF. In DNA form, the CDR3 reads TGTGCCAGCAGGCAGGGGGGGGGTGAAAAACTGTTTTTT.

This clonotype was detected many times. The chain carries TRBV19 and TRBJ2-1; D is unresolved. Germline CDR1 and CDR2: LNHDA and SQIVND (reference sequence). V was pared by 3 bases and J by 0 bases, with 9 bases between. CDR3 length equals 15 residues. CDR3: CASSMWKSSYNEQFF. The CDR3 nucleotides read TGTGCCAGTAGTATGTGGAAGAGCTCCTACAATGAGCAGTTCTTC.

This clonotype was picked up many times. The chain has TRBV7-9 and TRBJ1-1, with D uncertain. Trimming cost V 6 bases and J 0 bases, with 17 bases left between them. Germline V gives CDR1 SEHNR, CDR2 FQNEAQ (reference sequence). CDR3 length equals 16 residues. The CDR3 bases are TGTGCCAGCAGTTCAGAAGGTGCGACCTTGAACACTGAAGCTTTCTTT. Its protein is CASSSEGATLNTEAFF.

This clonotype came up many times. The chain couples TRBV2 to TRBJ1-2; TRBD1 matches 7 bases. The germline gives CDR1 SNHLY, CDR2 FYNNEI. V shed 6 bases, J shed 6 bases, and the junction held 10 bases outside the gene matches. This CDR3 has 14 residues. In nucleotides, the CDR3 is TGTGCCAGCAGCTTCTCAGGGGGAGATCATGGCTACACCTTC. Amino acid sequence: CASSFSGGDHGYTF.

This clonotype was seen repeatedly, ten times or more. V is TRBV4-3 and J is TRBJ2-7, with D possibly being TRBD1 or TRBD2 (5 bases each). Per the germline V gene, CDR1 is LGHNA and CDR2 is YSLEER. The V end was cut by 3 bases, the J end by 3 bases, with 18 bases between. CDR3 length equals 16 residues. CDR3 loop: CASSQFPGGPIYEQYF. CDR3 DNA sequence: TGCGCCAGCAGCCAGTTTCCTGGGGGTCCGATCTACGAGCAGTACTTC.

The table lists this clonotype with many counts. V and J are TRBV20-1 and TRBJ2-7, with a weak D call TRBD2 (5 bases). The CDR3 length is 13 residues. V lost 3 bases, J lost 3 bases, and 12 bases lay in between. Germline lookup yields CDR1 DFQATT and CDR2 SNEGSKA (reference sequence). CDR3 nucleotides: TGCAGTGCTAGTAGCTCCGAGGGCTACGAGCAGTACTTC. Translation: CSASSSEGYEQYF.

This clonotype came up many times. The chain recombines TRBV4-3 with TRBJ2-1, with 9 bases lining up with TRBD2. J gave up 4 bases and V 2 bases, and 3 bases lay outside the gene matches. This CDR3 comprises 15 residues. Germline-derived CDR1 and CDR2 are LGHNA and YSLEER. This CDR3 is CASSQLAGIYNEQFF. DNA for the CDR3: TGCGCCAGCAGCCAACTAGCGGGGATTTACAATGAGCAGTTCTTC.